This entry lists 14 T cell receptor beta chains sequenced from one sample in a study of blood T cell repertoires in COVID-19. Produced via immunoSEQ multiplex PCR; TCRdb's table is partial and in-frame only. The repertoire consists of about 99,000 clones, with 84% occurring once and the leading ten covering 1.5% to 2.5%. Input material: peripheral blood. These receptors all come from a man aged 65 to 79 with active or convalescent COVID-19.

This rearrangement joins TRBV6-2 or TRBV6-3 to TRBJ2-3; TRBD1 matches at 7 bases. Germline-derived CDR1 and CDR2 are MNHEY and SVGEGT. The CDR3 consists of 15 residues. The ends lost 4 bases at V and 0 bases at J; junction bases unmatched: 4. The CDR3 loop reads CASSLGGLSTDTQYF. In DNA, the CDR3 is TGTGCCAGCAGTTTAGGGGGCCTTAGCACAGATACGCAGTATTTT.

This clone was recorded once. This sequence joins TRBV7-2 and TRBJ1-1, with D possibly being TRBD1 (6 bases). Germline V CDR1 and CDR2: SGHTA, FQGNSA. Deletions cut 5 bases from V and 3 bases from J, with 13 bases between. The CDR3 sequence is 14 residues long. CDR3 in DNA: TGTGCCAGCAGCCTCGGGACACTTGACACTGAAGCTTTCTTT. This codes for CASSLGTLDTEAFF.

In DNA, the CDR3 is TGTGCCAGCAGCTTAGTCGGGGGACAGGGGACTGGAAACACCATATATTTT. Translated: CASSLVGGQGTGNTIYF. The V call is TRBV7-9, the J call TRBJ1-3; 10 bases map to TRBD1. Germline V CDR1 and CDR2: SEHNR, FQNEAQ (reference sequence). The V gene end was trimmed by 1 base and the J gene end by 2 bases; junction bases not matched to a gene: 5. The CDR3 loop spans 17 amino acids.

A single count supports this clone. The rearrangement uses TRBV5-1 and TRBJ2-5; D is perhaps TRBD2 (6 bases). This CDR3 has 13 residues. The ends were cut back, 1 base at V and 5 bases at J, with 9 bases in the middle. Germline V gives CDR1 SGHRS, CDR2 YFSETQ. The CDR3 loop reads CASSLQGGETQYF. The CDR3 nucleotides are TGCGCCAGCAGCTTGCAAGGAGGGGAGACCCAGTACTTC.

The chain carries TRBV4-2 and TRBJ2-3, with 9 bases that match TRBD2. The germline gives CDR1 LGHNA, CDR2 YNFKEQ. This CDR3 is 15 amino acids long. With 5 bases clipped from V and 3 bases from J, the junction kept 6 bases outside the gene matches. This CDR3 is CASSSGGGDTDTQYF. CDR3 DNA sequence: TGTGCCAGCAGCTCCGGCGGGGGGGATACAGATACGCAGTATTTT.

The J gene is TRBJ2-4, the V gene TRBV6-1; 7 bases match TRBD1. The germline V gene encodes CDR1 MNHNS and CDR2 SASEGT. This CDR3 region has 15 residues. The J segment lost 8 bases and the V segment lost 1 base, leaving 8 bases of the junction unmatched. The CDR3 spells CASSEGTGQWDIQYF. The CDR3, as DNA: TGTGCCAGCAGTGAAGGGACAGGCCAATGGGACATTCAGTACTTC.

The CDR3 loop reads CASSQDPGSGAYTQYF. In nucleotides, the CDR3 is TGCGCCAGCAGCCAAGATCCGGGTAGCGGGGCATATACGCAGTATTTT. This chain joins TRBV4-1 and TRBJ2-3; 8 positions match TRBD2. The J segment lost 7 bases and the V segment lost 0 bases, leaving 9 bases of the junction unmatched. This CDR3 spans 16 amino acids. Germline CDR1 and CDR2: MGHRA and YSYEKL.

CDR3 nucleotides: TGTGCCAGCTATGAAGGCGGTGCTAGCACAGATACGCAGTATTTT. Encoded protein: CASYEGGASTDTQYF. The rearrangement uses TRBV28 and TRBJ2-3, with no clear D. This CDR3 region has 15 residues. Trimming left V 8 bases short and J 0 bases short, with 15 bases between. CDR1 and CDR2 (germline): MDHEN, SYDVKM.

This chain links TRBV5-8 with TRBJ2-3, with 12 bases that match TRBD2. The CDR3 extends over 16 amino acids. V shed 3 bases, J shed 1 base, and the junction held 3 bases outside the gene matches. Germline V lookup: CDR1 SGHTS, CDR2 YDEGEE. CDR3 region: CASSSRLAGGTDTQYF. CDR3 nucleotide sequence: TGTGCCAGCAGCTCAAGACTAGCGGGAGGCACAGATACGCAGTATTTT. The variable domain in full, completed from reference TRBV5-8 and TRBJ2-3, reads EAGVTQSPTHLIKTRGQQATLRCSPISGHTSVYWYQQALGLGLQFLLWYDEGEERNRGNFPPRFSGRQFPNYSSELNVNALELEDSALYLCASSSRLAGGTDTQYFGPGTRLTVL.

This chain joins TRBV5-6 and TRBJ2-2; 8 nucleotides align to TRBD1. This CDR3 comprises 16 residues. CDR1 is SGHDT, CDR2 YYEEEE, per germline. The junction had 4 bases not matched to a gene; V was cut back by 0 bases and J by 3 bases. CDR3 sequence (DNA): TGTGCCAGCAGCTTGGTAGACAGGGGTGACACCGGGGAGCTGTTTTTT. This sequence encodes CASSLVDRGDTGELFF.

The CDR3 protein is CASSETGGNQPQHF. The CDR3 DNA is TGTGCCAGCAGTGAGACAGGAGGAAATCAGCCCCAGCATTTT. This rearrangement joins TRBV6-1 to TRBJ1-5; D possibly corresponds to TRBD1 (6 bases). CDR1 is MNHNS, CDR2 SASEGT, per germline. Trimming pared 3 bases from V and 4 bases from J, leaving 10 bases between. This CDR3 is 14 amino acids long.

The V and J genes are TRBV30 and TRBJ1-1, with 7 nucleotides matching TRBD1. This CDR3 is 15 amino acids long. With 5 bases clipped from V and 1 base from J, the junction kept 10 bases outside the gene matches. The V gene's germline CDR1 is GTSNPN and CDR2 SVGIG (reference sequence). The DNA of the CDR3 is TGTGCCTGGGGTCAACGACAGGGCGGGAACACTGAAGCTTTCTTT. It encodes CAWGQRQGGNTEAFF.

The chain combines TRBV6-5 with TRBJ1-2; maybe TRBD1 (5 bases). This CDR3 region has 15 residues. V dropped 2 bases and J dropped 4 bases, with 14 bases sitting between them. Germline loops: CDR1 MNHEY, CDR2 SVGAGI. The CDR3 protein is CASSYISAGFYGYTF. CDR3 DNA sequence: TGTGCCAGCAGTTACATCAGCGCAGGGTTCTATGGCTACACCTTC.

The rearrangement links TRBV2 to TRBJ1-1; D is undetermined. Trimming pared 7 bases from V and 1 base from J, leaving 10 bases between. The CDR3 length is 13 residues. CDR1 and CDR2 (germline): SNHLY, FYNNEI. The DNA of the CDR3 is TGTGCCAGCACCCAGATTTCGAACACTGAAGCTTTCTTT. Its protein is CASTQISNTEAFF.